These 6 T cell receptor beta chains were sequenced from one sample in a study of blood T cell repertoires in COVID-19. The protocol was immunoSEQ multiplex PCR, while the TCRdb copy is restricted to in-frame clones and leaves out a portion. Here the sample spans roughly 250,000 clones, 85% to 95% being singletons. Sequenced input: PBMCs or T cells enriched from blood (not recorded which). These receptors were obtained from a woman aged 18-29 years who had recovered from COVID-19.

V usage is TRBV4-2 and J usage is TRBJ1-1; the D gene is possibly TRBD1 (5 bases). Germline loops: CDR1 LGHNA, CDR2 YNFKEQ. The CDR3 contains 16 residues. The germline V and J ends were trimmed by 0 bases and 0 bases, with 11 bases remaining between them. CDR3 nucleotides: TGTGCCAGCAGCCAAGATCGTCAGGGAATGAACACTGAAGCTTTCTTT. It codes for CASSQDRQGMNTEAFF.

The chain carries TRBV28 and TRBJ1-6; D unclear. Trimming removed 3 bases at V and 13 bases at J, with 16 bases between. Per germline, CDR1 MDHEN and CDR2 SYDVKM. The CDR3 runs 14 residues. The CDR3 DNA is TGTGCCAGCAGTTTTCTGTCGGGTCCTTCTCCCCTCCACTTT. It encodes CASSFLSGPSPLHF.

V is TRBV7-2 and J is TRBJ1-1; 9 positions match TRBD1. Germline lookup yields CDR1 SGHTA and CDR2 FQGNSA. V shed 3 bases and J 10 bases; nucleotides not matched to a gene: 9. The CDR3 totals 14 residues. The CDR3 sequence is CASSFTPTDRGAFF. The CDR3 DNA follows: TGTGCCAGCAGCTTCACCCCCACGGACAGGGGAGCTTTCTTT.

V usage is TRBV7-9 and J usage is TRBJ2-3; 8 nucleotides agree with TRBD2. V lost 6 bases to trimming and J lost 3 bases; unmatched junction nucleotides: 5. Germline V gives CDR1 SEHNR, CDR2 FQNEAQ (reference sequence). The CDR3 is made up of 14 amino acids. The CDR3 region is CASSKTSATDTQYF. DNA for the CDR3: TGTGCCAGCAGTAAGACTAGCGCTACAGATACGCAGTATTTT.

This rearrangement joins TRBV2 to TRBJ2-1, with D perhaps TRBD2 (6 bases). The CDR3 is 13 amino acids. V gave up 7 bases and J gave up 5 bases, with 12 bases separating them. Germline V gene sequence: CDR1 SNHLY, CDR2 FYNNEI. The CDR3 DNA is TGTGCCAGCACGGGGGTAGCGAACAATGAGCAGTTCTTC. Its translation: CASTGVANNEQFF.

The chain is built from TRBV7-8 and TRBJ2-5; 7 bases match TRBD2. V lost 5 bases and J lost 4; bases outside the gene matches: 7. CDR3 size: 14 residues. CDR1 SGHVS and CDR2 FQNEAQ come from the germline V gene. The CDR3: CASSTRLARETQYF. The CDR3 DNA reads as TGTGCCAGCAGCACGAGACTAGCCCGAGAGACCCAGTACTTC.